This T cell receptor beta chain was recorded in a study of T cell responses to AZD1222 COVID-19 vaccine. The CDR3 runs 15 residues. V gave up 3 bases and J gave up 6 bases, with 18 bases separating them. The V gene's germline CDR1 is LNHDA and CDR2 SQIVND (reference sequence). The assay was immunoSEQ multiplex PCR, and TCRdb's table has in-frame clones only and misses some. This table has some 120,000 clones, 90% to 95% appearing once. Findings and limits, study-wide: There were mostly white British donors and more females than males, and clonal diversity was possibly underestimated. Following two doses of AZD1222, Spike-specific TCR breadth and depth rose.

This clone was counted between two and nine times. Its antigen remains unidentified. The material was peripheral blood, obtained on day 0 of AZD1222 vaccination. The sequence derives from an adult in good health. The rearrangement joins TRBV19 to TRBJ2-7; possibly TRBD1 or TRBD2 for D (5 bases each). Written as DNA, the CDR3 is TGTGCCAGTAGTATCGAGAAGGGTTCGGGACGCGAGCAGTACTTC. Its protein product is CASSIEKGSGREQYF.